The 26 T cell receptor beta chains below all came from one sample that was sequenced in a study of shared clonotypes between healthy human individuals. Clones were sequenced by immunoSEQ multiplex PCR, and TCRdb holds only the in-frame ones, with some missing. The sample has roughly 490,000 clones, about three quarters seen once. The specimen was PBMCs. Receptors originate from a woman between 35 and 50 years old in good health. Some clones in this sample may be carry-over from other donors' samples.

The J gene is TRBJ2-7, the V gene TRBV30; D possibly corresponds to TRBD1 (6 bases). Between the trimmed V and J ends, which lost 3 bases and 4 bases, there was a span of 16 bases. This CDR3 contains 14 residues. CDR1 is GTSNPN, CDR2 SVGIG, per germline (reference sequence). CDR3 DNA sequence: TGTGCCTGGAGCCGCGGACAGCCTCGGTACGAGCAGTACTTC. This codes for CAWSRGQPRYEQYF.

The chain is built from TRBV14 and TRBJ2-1; TRBD2 matches 12 bases. The CDR3 loop spans 15 amino acids. Germline V gene sequence: CDR1 SGHDN, CDR2 FVKESK. The V gene end was trimmed by 4 bases and the J gene end by 9 bases; junction bases not matched to a gene: 7. The CDR3 here is CASSPTSGRRGEQFF. The CDR3, as DNA: TGTGCCAGCAGCCCGACTAGCGGGAGACGGGGTGAGCAGTTCTTC. Using reference TRBV14 and TRBJ2-1 for the parts outside the CDR3, the full variable domain is EAGVTQFPSHSVIEKGQTVTLRCDPISGHDNLYWYRRVMGKEIKFLLHFVKESKQDESGMPNNRFLAERTGGTYSTLKVQPAELEDSGVYFCASSPTSGRRGEQFFGPGTRLTVL.

This chain joins TRBV11-2 and TRBJ2-7; TRBD1 aligns across 8 bases. Germline V gene data show CDR1 as SGHAT and CDR2 as FQNNGV. The CDR3 covers 17 residues. J gave up 5 bases and V 5 bases, and 17 bases lay outside the gene matches. The CDR3, as DNA: TGTGCCAGCAGCCAGGGTATTGGGGCAGGGGGCTGGGACGAGCAGTACTTC. Protein: CASSQGIGAGGWDEQYF. Filled out from reference TRBV11-2 and TRBJ2-7, the complete variable domain reads EAGVAQSPRYKIIEKRQSVAFWCNPISGHATLYWYQQILGQGPKLLIQFQNNGVVDDSQLPKDRFSAERLKGVDSTLKIQPAKLEDSAVYLCASSQGIGAGGWDEQYFGPGTRLTVT.

A few counts support this clone. The J gene is TRBJ1-4, the V gene TRBV5-1; D call uncertain. Trimming stripped 2 bases from V and 8 bases from J, with 16 bases between. Germline-derived CDR1 and CDR2 are SGHRS and YFSETQ. The CDR3 contains 15 residues. CDR3 amino acids: CASSLGLYPTEKLFF. CDR3 sequence (DNA): TGCGCCAGCAGCTTAGGATTGTACCCAACCGAAAAACTGTTTTTT.

The genes are TRBV4-3 and TRBJ2-1, with TRBD1 as a possible D gene (6 bases). The CDR3 totals 15 residues. In germline, CDR1 is LGHNA, CDR2 YSLEER. Trimming stripped 4 bases from V and 2 bases from J, with 12 bases between. The CDR3 here is CASSPRAGAYNEQFF. For the CDR3, the DNA is TGCGCCAGCAGCCCTCGGGCAGGGGCCTACAATGAGCAGTTCTTC.

As regards this clone: This could be a read error, since a much larger clone is one nucleotide away. The CDR3 sequence: CARSPSAGYNQPQHF. For the CDR3, the DNA is TGTGCCCGCTCACCATCGGCAGGGTACAATCAGCCCCAGCATTTT. V is TRBV18 and J is TRBJ1-5, with D perhaps matching TRBD1 (5 bases). The CDR3 totals 15 residues. Germline CDR1 is KGHSH and CDR2 is LQKENI.

CDR3 residues: CASSTRDGTYEQYF. CDR3 DNA: TGTGCCAGCAGCACTCGGGACGGAACCTACGAGCAGTACTTC. This chain links TRBV7-8 with TRBJ2-5; the D gene could be TRBD1 or TRBD2 (5 bases each). The DNA matches TRBJ2-7 better at its end, which makes the J call doubtful. Germline CDR1 is SGHVS and CDR2 is FQNEAQ. The CDR3 consists of 14 residues.

This clone was observed many times. The chain employs TRBV5-6 and TRBJ2-5; TRBD1 agrees at 9 bases. Trimming cost V 0 bases and J 7 bases; bases outside gene matches: 10. Germline CDR1 SGHDT, CDR2 YYEEEE. The CDR3 consists of 16 residues. DNA of the CDR3: TGTGCCAGCAGCTTGGTCCCGACAGGGGGGGCGCCGACCCAGTACTTC. Its protein product is CASSLVPTGGAPTQYF.

This clone was detected many times. The V and J genes are TRBV6-5 and TRBJ1-5, with TRBD1 as a possible D gene (6 bases). The CDR3 has 16 residues. V was pared by 2 bases and J by 7 bases, with 18 bases between. From germline, CDR1 is MNHEY and CDR2 SVGAGI. The CDR3 nucleotides are TGTGCCAGCAGTTACCGACAGGTCCGATTGGGGCAGCCCCAGCATTTT. Translating it yields CASSYRQVRLGQPQHF.

This clone was observed once. Mismatch with germline at one junction end may stem from a read error. J is TRBJ2-7 and V is TRBV5-1; the D is unclear. The CDR3 sequence is 15 residues long. Germline CDR1 reads SGHRS; CDR2 reads YFSETQ. The CDR3 sequence is CASSLAPSWVYEQYF. CDR3 DNA: TGTGCCAGCAGCTTGGCGCCTAGTTGGGTCTACGAGCAGTACTTC.

J is TRBJ2-1 and V is TRBV7-3, with 16 bases fitting TRBD2. CDR3 length equals 17 residues. CDR1 is SGHTA, CDR2 FQGTGA, per germline. Trimming removed 5 bases from V and 3 bases from J; junction bases left unmatched: 4. CDR3 amino acids: CASSPGTSGRVYNEQFF. CDR3 DNA sequence: TGTGCCAGCAGCCCCGGGACTAGCGGGAGGGTCTACAATGAGCAGTTCTTC.

The chain employs TRBV27 and TRBJ2-7; D remains unclear. The length of the CDR3 is 12 residues. Germline values: CDR1 MNHEY, CDR2 SMNVEV (reference sequence). Trimming shortened V by 10 bases and J by 2 bases, and 12 bases separated the two germline ends. DNA for the CDR3: TGTGCCACCGGAAACGGACCCTACGAGCAGTACTTC. This gives the protein CATGNGPYEQYF.

About this clone: A clone one base away is much larger, so this may be a read error. The chain couples TRBV4-1 to TRBJ1-5, with a tentative D call TRBD1 (6 bases). Germline V gene sequence: CDR1 MGHRA, CDR2 YSYEKL. V gave up 4 bases and J gave up 3 bases, with 13 bases separating them. The CDR3 covers 15 residues. The CDR3 DNA reads as TGCGCCAGCAGCCGAAGCGGGGACAACAATCAGCCCCAGCATTTT. Protein product: CASSRSGDNNQPQHF.

The chain links TRBV4-1 to TRBJ1-2; 10 bases fit TRBD1. V lost 4 bases, J lost 7 bases, and 3 bases stayed unmatched. Looked up from germline, CDR1 is MGHRA and CDR2 is YSYEKL. The CDR3 loop spans 13 amino acids. CDR3 DNA sequence: TGCGCCAGCAGCCGCGGACAGGGGGTTGGCTACACCTTC. The encoded protein is CASSRGQGVGYTF.

The gene calls are TRBV6-5 and TRBJ1-5; 7 bases agree with TRBD1. The CDR3 sequence is 14 residues long. Per germline, CDR1 MNHEY and CDR2 SVGAGI. The J segment lost 4 bases and the V segment lost 6 bases, leaving 6 bases of the junction unmatched. This CDR3 is CASSGQVGNQPQHF. DNA for the CDR3: TGTGCCAGCAGCGGACAGGTGGGGAATCAGCCCCAGCATTTT.

The rearrangement joins TRBV7-6 to TRBJ2-1; the match to TRBD2 covers 9 bases. This CDR3 is built from 13 residues. V lost 1 base and J lost 8; bases outside the gene matches: 0. Germline CDR1 and CDR2: SGHVS and FNYEAQ. CDR3 DNA: TGTGCCAGCAGCTTAGGACTAGCGGATGAGCAGTTCTTC. It encodes CASSLGLADEQFF.

The V call is TRBV5-1, the J call TRBJ1-3; 8 bases map to TRBD1. Looked up from germline, CDR1 is SGHRS and CDR2 is YFSETQ. The V segment lost 4 bases and the J segment 1 base; nucleotides outside the gene matches: 1. CDR3 length equals 14 residues. CDR3 loop: CASSGQGSGNTIYF. CDR3 DNA sequence: TGCGCCAGCAGCGGACAGGGATCTGGAAACACCATATATTTT.

The CDR3 DNA reads TGTGCCAGCAGCCCGAGGACAGAACACAACCTAAACACCGGGGAGCTGTTTTTT. Its translation is CASSPRTEHNLNTGELFF. The V call is TRBV7-3, the J call TRBJ2-2, with D perhaps TRBD1 (6 bases). V lost 5 bases to trimming and J lost 2 bases, with 21 bases between them. The CDR3 extends over 18 amino acids. CDR1 and CDR2 from the germline V gene are SGHTA and FQGTGA.

J is TRBJ2-7 and V is TRBV7-2, with TRBD1 matching 9 bases. This CDR3 contains 13 residues. The V gene's germline CDR1 is SGHTA and CDR2 FQGNSA. With V trimmed by 6 bases and J by 6 bases, 6 bases remained unmatched. Here the CDR3 reads CASRTRQGGEQYF. CDR3 nucleotides: TGTGCCAGCAGAACCAGACAGGGGGGCGAGCAGTACTTC. The entire variable domain, with the rest obtained from reference TRBV7-2 and TRBJ2-7, is as follows: GAGVSQSPSNKVTEKGKDVELRCDPISGHTALYWYRQSLGQGLEFLIYFQGNSAPDKSGLPSDRFSAERTGGSVSTLTIQRTQQEDSAVYLCASRTRQGGEQYFGPGTRLTVT.

The chain couples TRBV7-2 to TRBJ2-2; 11 bases match TRBD2. Germline V gives CDR1 SGHTA, CDR2 FQGNSA. Trimming removed 8 bases from V and 5 bases from J; junction bases left unmatched: 7. The CDR3 extends over 15 amino acids. The CDR3 bases are TGTGCCAGCTCCAAACTAGCGGGAGATACCGGGGAGCTGTTTTTT. This translates into CASSKLAGDTGELFF.

The chain employs TRBV5-4 and TRBJ1-2; TRBD1 agrees at 9 bases. V lost 3 bases, J lost 8 bases, and 11 bases stayed unmatched. Germline V CDR1 and CDR2: SGHNT, YYREEE (reference sequence). The CDR3 length is 15 residues. The CDR3 DNA is TGTGCCAGCAGCTCCGGGACAGGGTTTTTGGGCGGCTACACCTTC. Amino acid sequence: CASSSGTGFLGGYTF. Full variable domain (missing parts from reference TRBV5-4 and TRBJ1-2): ETGVTQSPTHLIKTRGQQVTLRCSSQSGHNTVSWYQQALGQGPQFIFQYYREEENGRGNFPPRFSGLQFPNYSSELNVNALELDDSALYLCASSSGTGFLGGYTFGSGTRLTVV.

The J gene is TRBJ2-3, the V gene TRBV11-2, with 10 bases aligning to TRBD2. CDR3 length: 14 residues. The germline V gene encodes CDR1 SGHAT and CDR2 FQNNGV. The J segment lost 10 bases and the V segment lost 8 bases, leaving 12 bases of the junction unmatched. This CDR3 is CASRYSLAGVAQYF. The CDR3 DNA reads TGTGCCAGCCGTTATTCCCTAGCGGGAGTGGCGCAGTATTTT.

The rearrangement joins TRBV5-4 to TRBJ2-3; D possibly uses TRBD1 or TRBD2 (5 bases each). V lost 3 bases to trimming and J lost 4 bases, with 15 bases between them. The CDR3 is 15 amino acids. Looked up from germline, CDR1 is SGHNT and CDR2 is YYREEE (reference sequence). CDR3 loop: CASSSTQVGADTQYF. The DNA of the CDR3 is TGTGCCAGCAGCTCCACACAGGTCGGGGCAGATACGCAGTATTTT. Using reference TRBV5-4 and TRBJ2-3 for the parts outside the CDR3, the full variable domain is ETGVTQSPTHLIKTRGQQVTLRCSSQSGHNTVSWYQQALGQGPQFIFQYYREEENGRGNFPPRFSGLQFPNYSSELNVNALELDDSALYLCASSSTQVGADTQYFGPGTRLTVL.

About this clone itself: An end of the junction differs from the germline gene, which may be a read error. The chain joins TRBV2 to TRBJ2-3; 8 bases fit TRBD2. The germline V gene encodes CDR1 SNHLY and CDR2 FYNNEI. This CDR3 has 15 residues. This CDR3 reads CATSGWELAEYTQYF. CDR3 nucleotide sequence: TGTGCCACCAGTGGATGGGAACTAGCGGAATATACGCAGTATTTT.

This rearrangement joins TRBV19 to TRBJ2-1; D unclear. CDR1 and CDR2 (germline): LNHDA, SQIVND (reference sequence). The CDR3 is 13 amino acids. V was trimmed by 1 base and J by 7 bases, leaving 8 bases between them. CDR3 region: CASSIGASNEQFF. CDR3 nucleotide sequence: TGTGCCAGTAGTATAGGGGCGAGTAATGAGCAGTTCTTC.

CDR3: CASSEAPGTDSGNTIYF. The CDR3 nucleotides read TGTGCCAGCAGTGAAGCGCCCGGGACAGACTCTGGAAACACCATATATTTT. V gene TRBV2 combines with J gene TRBJ1-3; TRBD1 matches at 7 bases. The V gene end was trimmed by 0 bases and the J gene end by 0 bases; junction bases not matched to a gene: 5. The CDR3 is 17 residues long. CDR1 is SNHLY and CDR2 is FYNNEI in the germline V gene.